Each of the 3 T cell receptor beta chains below was sequenced from the same sample in a study of T cell clonality in common variable immunodeficiency. This table comes from immunoSEQ multiplex PCR, and its TCRdb copy is limited to in-frame clones, with some not included. The specimen has more than 55,000 clones, none found just once. Sequencing used peripheral blood mononuclear cells. These receptors came from a person aged 18 to 75 in good health.

This clone was observed many times. The read ends 3 residues before the CDR3 terminus; that terminus is restored from the germline J gene. This chain joins TRBV19 and TRBJ1-2; D might be TRBD1 (5 bases). The CDR3 runs 14 residues. Germline values: CDR1 LNHDA, CDR2 SQIVND (reference sequence). This chain's CDR3 is CASITMGKGQDYTF. The sequenced CDR3 bases are TGTGCCAGTATCACCATGGGGAAGGGGCAGGAC.

This clone has only a few counts. The CDR3 goes on 3 residues after the read ends, and that part is filled in from the germline J gene. The genes are TRBV6-1 and TRBJ1-2, with D perhaps matching TRBD1 (6 bases). Germline V CDR1 and CDR2: MNHNS, SASEGT. The CDR3 sequence is 14 residues long. The covered CDR3 bases are TGTGCCAGCAGTGTGGCAGGGGATTACAATGAC. This codes for CASSVAGDYND. The CDR3 in full is CASSVAGDYNDYTF.

This clone was recorded many times. The read comes to an end 3 residues before the CDR3 does, leaving the germline J gene to fill in the end. V and J are TRBV18 and TRBJ1-2, with 8 positions matching TRBD1. Germline CDR1 and CDR2: KGHSH and LQKENI. This CDR3 is built from 15 residues. V lost 2 bases and J lost 0; bases outside the gene matches: 2. The CDR3 bases that were read are TGTGCCAGCTCACCAGGGACAGGTTCTAACTATGGC. Translation: CASSPGTGSNYG. The CDR3 in its entirety is CASSPGTGSNYGYTF.